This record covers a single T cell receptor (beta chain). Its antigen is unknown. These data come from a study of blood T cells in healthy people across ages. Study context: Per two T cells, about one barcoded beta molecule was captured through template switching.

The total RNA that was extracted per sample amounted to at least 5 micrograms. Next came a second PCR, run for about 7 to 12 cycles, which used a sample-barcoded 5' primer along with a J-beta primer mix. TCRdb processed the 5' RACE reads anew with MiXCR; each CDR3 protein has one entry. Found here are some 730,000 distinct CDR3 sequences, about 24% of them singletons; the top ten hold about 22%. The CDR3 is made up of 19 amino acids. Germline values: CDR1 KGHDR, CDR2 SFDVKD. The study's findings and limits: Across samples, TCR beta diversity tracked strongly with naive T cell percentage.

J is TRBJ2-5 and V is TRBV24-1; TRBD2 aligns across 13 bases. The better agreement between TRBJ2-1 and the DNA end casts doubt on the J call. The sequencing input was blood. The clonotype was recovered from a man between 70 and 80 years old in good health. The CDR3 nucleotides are TGTGCCACCAGTGATTTGGGACTAGCGGGAGACCCCACCGACAATGAGCAGTTCTTC. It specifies CATSDLGLAGDPTDNEQFF.